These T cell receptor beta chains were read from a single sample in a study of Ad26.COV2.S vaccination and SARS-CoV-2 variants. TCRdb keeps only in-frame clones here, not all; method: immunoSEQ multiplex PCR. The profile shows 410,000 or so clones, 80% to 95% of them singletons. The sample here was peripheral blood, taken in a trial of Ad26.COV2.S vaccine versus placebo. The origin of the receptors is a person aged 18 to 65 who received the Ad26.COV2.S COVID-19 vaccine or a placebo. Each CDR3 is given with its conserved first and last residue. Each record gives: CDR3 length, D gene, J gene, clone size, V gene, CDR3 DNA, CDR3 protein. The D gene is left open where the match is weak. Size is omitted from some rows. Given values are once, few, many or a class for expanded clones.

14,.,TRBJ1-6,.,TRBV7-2,TGTGCCAGCAGCTTAGCAGGGGTTAATTCACCCCTCCACTTT,CASSLAGVNSPLHF
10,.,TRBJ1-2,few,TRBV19,TGTGCCAGTACCGGACTTGGCTACACCTTC,CASTGLGYTF
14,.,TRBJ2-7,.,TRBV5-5,TGTGCCAGCAGCTATACCGGGACACCATACGAGCAGTACTTC,CASSYTGTPYEQYF
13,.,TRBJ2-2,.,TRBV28,TGTGCCAGCAGTATCGGGGGGCCCGGGGAGCTGTTTTTT,CASSIGGPGELFF
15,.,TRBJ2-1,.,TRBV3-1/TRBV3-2,TGTGCCAGCAGCCAACGGACAACAGCCTACAATGAGCAGTTCTTC,CASSQRTTAYNEQFF
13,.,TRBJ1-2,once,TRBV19,TGTGCCAGTCATCGGACGGACAACTATGGCTACACCTTC,CASHRTDNYGYTF
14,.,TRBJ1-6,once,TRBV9,TGTGCCAGCAGCGTAGACCCTCATAATTCACCCCTCCACTTT,CASSVDPHNSPLHF
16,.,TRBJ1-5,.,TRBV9,TGTGCCAGCAGCGCCGGATGGGGGGGGCTCGGTCAGCCCCAGCATTTT,CASSAGWGGLGQPQHF
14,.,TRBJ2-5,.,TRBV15,TGTGCCACCAGCATCAGGTCGTACCAAGAGACCCAGTACTTC,CATSIRSYQETQYF
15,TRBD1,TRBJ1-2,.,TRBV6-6,TGTGCCAGCAGACTTGGACAGGGAAGCTCGTATGGCTACACCTTC,CASRLGQGSSYGYTF
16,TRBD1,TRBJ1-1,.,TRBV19,TGTGCCAGTGCCCTCGGGACAGCCCGAGAGGGGACTGAAGCTTTCTTT,CASALGTAREGTEAFF
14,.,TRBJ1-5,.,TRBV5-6,TGTGCCAGCAGCTTGGGTCCTAGTAATCAGCCCCAGCATTTT,CASSLGPSNQPQHF
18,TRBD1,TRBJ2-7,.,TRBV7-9,TGTGCCAGCAGCTCATTGGAAATCCGGGACAGGGGGTACTACGAGCAGTACTTC,CASSSLEIRDRGYYEQYF
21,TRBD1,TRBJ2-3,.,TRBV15,TGTGCCACCAGCAGAGGGGGTTCGGGACAGGGGCGTTACGATAGCACAGATACGCAGTATTTT,CATSRGGSGQGRYDSTDTQYF
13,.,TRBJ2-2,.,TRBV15,TGTGCCACCAGCATTGGTCGGCCCGGGGAGCTGTTTTTT,CATSIGRPGELFF
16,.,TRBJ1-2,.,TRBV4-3,TGCGCCAGCAGCCAAGATTCGAGGCCGGTATCATATGGCTACACCTTC,CASSQDSRPVSYGYTF
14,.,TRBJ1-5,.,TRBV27,TGTGCCAGCGGGCAGTTGGGCAGCCAGCAGCCCCAGCATTTT,CASGQLGSQQPQHF
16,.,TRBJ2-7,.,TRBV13,TGTGCCAGCAGCCCCCGGTTGTCGGGGGCTTTGGGGGAGCAGTACTTC,CASSPRLSGALGEQYF
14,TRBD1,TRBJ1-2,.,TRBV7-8,TGTGCCAGCAGCCCCCGGACAGGGCGGTATGGCTACACCTTC,CASSPRTGRYGYTF
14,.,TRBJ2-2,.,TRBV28,TGTGCCAGCAGTTTATGGGGATACTCCGGGGAGCTGTTTTTT,CASSLWGYSGELFF
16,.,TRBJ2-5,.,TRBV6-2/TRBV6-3,TGTGCCAGCAGTTATCCCCCCACCGGGGACCAAGAGACCCAGTACTTC,CASSYPPTGDQETQYF
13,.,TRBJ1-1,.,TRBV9,TGTGCCAGCAGCGTTGGAGGGAGCACTGAAGCTTTCTTT,CASSVGGSTEAFF
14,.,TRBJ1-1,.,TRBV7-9,TGTGCCAGCAGCTTAGGCCAGGGGAACACTGAAGCTTTCTTT,CASSLGQGNTEAFF